The next 15 T cell receptor beta chains were all read from a single sample in a study of TIL therapy for anti-PD-1-resistant metastatic lung cancer. Sequencing used immunoSEQ v3. Sequenced by immunoSEQ multiplex PCR; TCRdb stores in-frame clones only, minus some. The data contain tens of thousands of clones, around 67% of them singletons. Time point reported: pre-treatment sample, taken before nivolumab and TIL therapy. The sequencing here drew on blood, taken at baseline. These receptors were taken from a person aged 25 to 79 with non-small cell lung cancer.

The chain uses TRBV9 and TRBJ2-6; 9 bases agree with TRBD1. Germline assignment: CDR1 SGDLS and CDR2 YYNGEE. The V and J ends lost 4 bases and 4 bases, in that order; junction bases with no gene match: 15. CDR3 length equals 19 residues. The DNA for the CDR3 is TGTGCCAGCAGCAGAACCGGGACAGGGTTGGTCTCCGGGGCCAACGTCCTGACTTTC. It is translated as CASSRTGTGLVSGANVLTF.

The chain employs TRBV7-3 and TRBJ1-5; D may be TRBD1 (6 bases). CDR3 length: 14 residues. Trimming shortened V by 5 bases and J by 4 bases, and 12 bases separated the two germline ends. Germline loops: CDR1 SGHTA, CDR2 FQGTGA. The CDR3 DNA reads as TGTGCCAGCAGCCCAGCGCAGGGGAATCAGCCCCAGCATTTT. Amino acid sequence: CASSPAQGNQPQHF. The full variable domain, with the rest looked up from reference TRBV7-3 and TRBJ1-5, is GAGVSQTPSNKVTEKGKYVELRCDPISGHTALYWYRQSLGQGPEFLIYFQGTGAADDSGLPNDRFFAVRPEGSVSTLKIQRTERGDSAVYLCASSPAQGNQPQHFGDGTRLSIL.

This chain connects TRBV7-9 to TRBJ1-4; D unresolved. The CDR3 covers 16 residues. Deletions cut 2 bases from V and 0 bases from J, with 10 bases between. Germline CDR1 and CDR2: SEHNR and FQNEAQ (reference sequence). Here the CDR3 DNA reads TGTGCCAGCAGCTTAACTGTGACCGCAACTAATGAAAAACTGTTTTTT. Its protein is CASSLTVTATNEKLFF. Filled out from reference TRBV7-9 and TRBJ1-4, the complete variable domain reads DTGVSQNPRHKITKRGQNVTFRCDPISEHNRLYWYRQTLGQGPEFLTYFQNEAQLEKSRLLSDRFSAERPKGSFSTLEIQRTEQGDSAMYLCASSLTVTATNEKLFFGSGTQLSVL.

The chain links TRBV19 to TRBJ1-6; D uncertain. Germline CDR1 LNHDA, CDR2 SQIVND (reference sequence). V was trimmed by 5 bases and J by 6 bases, leaving 8 bases between them. The CDR3 extends over 13 amino acids. In DNA form, the CDR3 reads TGTGCCAGTAGTGACAAGCCTAATTCACCCCTCCACTTT. Translated: CASSDKPNSPLHF. Full variable domain (outside the CDR3, taken from reference TRBV19 and TRBJ1-6): DGGITQSPKYLFRKEGQNVTLSCEQNLNHDAMYWYRQDPGQGLRLIYYSQIVNDFQKGDIAEGYSVSREKKESFPLTVTSAQKNPTAFYLCASSDKPNSPLHFGNGTRLTVT.

The gene calls are TRBV5-1 and TRBJ1-1; TRBD1 might be the D (5 bases). Germline V gene lookup returns CDR1 SGHRS and CDR2 YFSETQ. CDR3 length equals 15 residues. V lost 7 bases, J lost 0 bases, and 16 bases lay in between. The CDR3 sequence: CASRPGALLNTEAFF. The CDR3 DNA sequence: TGCGCCAGCCGCCCTGGGGCCCTTTTGAACACTGAAGCTTTCTTT.

This sequence joins TRBV5-1 and TRBJ2-2; 10 bases line up with TRBD2. CDR3 length: 15 residues. Germline values: CDR1 SGHRS, CDR2 YFSETQ. With V trimmed by 2 bases and J by 2 bases, 0 bases remained unmatched. CDR3 coding DNA: TGCGCCAGCAGCTTACTAGCGGGAAACACCGGGGAGCTGTTTTTT. This gives the protein CASSLLAGNTGELFF.

The genes are TRBV6-5 and TRBJ1-1; D gene uncertain. Germline V gives CDR1 MNHEY, CDR2 SVGAGI. Trimming cost V 6 bases and J 0 bases, with 11 bases left between them. This CDR3 is built from 14 residues. In DNA, the CDR3 is TGTGCCAGCAGCCTCGATTATTTGAACACTGAAGCTTTCTTT. This translates into CASSLDYLNTEAFF.

V is TRBV29-1 and J is TRBJ1-2; TRBD1 is a possible D gene (5 bases). The CDR3 has 12 residues. The germline V and J ends were trimmed by 4 bases and 3 bases, with 9 bases remaining between them. The germline CDR1 and CDR2 sequences are SQVTM and ANQGSEA. DNA of the CDR3: TGCAGCGTTGTGGTGGGGGACTATGGCTACACCTTC. This sequence encodes CSVVVGDYGYTF. The full variable domain, completed using reference TRBV29-1 and TRBJ1-2, is SAVISQKPSRDICQRGTSLTIQCQVDSQVTMMFWYRQQPGQSLTLIATANQGSEATYESGFVIDKFPISRPNLTFSTLTVSNMSPEDSSIYLCSVVVGDYGYTFGSGTRLTVV.

This clone was seen once. The rearrangement joins TRBV5-4 to TRBJ2-5; D remains ambiguous. Germline V gene data show CDR1 as SGHNT and CDR2 as YYREEE (reference sequence). Trimming left V 7 bases short and J 3 bases short, with 19 bases between. The CDR3 has 15 amino acids. The CDR3 coding sequence is TGTGCCAGCCATCGTAGAAGACCCCTGGAAGAGACCCAGTACTTC. It encodes CASHRRRPLEETQYF.

V and J are TRBV5-4 and TRBJ2-5, with D perhaps given as TRBD1 or TRBD2 (5 bases each). The germline CDR1 and CDR2 sequences are SGHNT and YYREEE (reference sequence). V shed 0 bases and J shed 2 bases, with 5 bases lying between them. The CDR3 runs 13 residues. The CDR3 region has the DNA TGTGCCAGCAGCTTGGGGGGGCAAGAGACCCAGTACTTC. This translates into CASSLGGQETQYF.

The J gene is TRBJ1-3, the V gene TRBV15; 7 bases align to TRBD1. Unmatched junction bases numbered 13, after V lost 0 bases and J lost 5 bases. The germline V gene has CDR1 LNHNV and CDR2 YYDKDF (reference sequence). This CDR3 region has 18 residues. DNA of the CDR3: TGTGCCACCAGCAGAGATGGGATCTTGGGACAGCTCCGAAACACCATATATTTT. It specifies CATSRDGILGQLRNTIYF.

To note about this clone: In the same sample, other DNA sequences code for this CDR3. The rearrangement joins TRBV2 to TRBJ1-2; the D is unclear. There are 12 residues in the CDR3. Germline V gives CDR1 SNHLY, CDR2 FYNNEI. Between the trimmed V and J ends, which lost 6 bases and 4 bases, there was a span of 9 bases. The CDR3 sequence: CASRPLVYGYTF. CDR3 coding DNA: TGTGCCAGCAGGCCCCTGGTCTATGGCTACACCTTC.

The chain carries TRBV11-1 and TRBJ2-5; 10 positions agree with TRBD2. V was pared by 4 bases and J by 5 bases, with 4 bases of the junction left unmatched. CDR1 and CDR2 (germline): SGHAT, FQDESV (reference sequence). The CDR3 extends over 14 amino acids. In DNA form, the CDR3 reads TGTGCCAGCAGCTCGAGGACTAGCGGCGAGACCCAGTACTTC. Encoded protein: CASSSRTSGETQYF. Drawing the rest from reference TRBV11-1 and TRBJ2-5, the complete variable domain is EAEVAQSPRYKITEKSQAVAFWCDPISGHATLYWYRQILGQGPELLVQFQDESVVDDSQLPKDRFSAERLKGVDSTLKIQPAELGDSAMYLCASSSRTSGETQYFGPGTRLLVL.

V is TRBV29-1 and J is TRBJ2-1; TRBD2 matches 8 bases. The V segment lost 4 bases and the J segment 4 bases; nucleotides outside the gene matches: 9. The germline V gene has CDR1 SQVTM and CDR2 ANQGSEA. The CDR3 sequence is 15 residues long. For the CDR3, the DNA is TGCAGCGTTGCTGTGCTAACTAGCGGATACAATGAGCAGTTCTTC. It translates to CSVAVLTSGYNEQFF.

V and J are TRBV5-4 and TRBJ2-7; weak D call: TRBD2 (5 bases). Trimming removed 4 bases at V and 2 bases at J, with 16 bases between. The germline V gene has CDR1 SGHNT and CDR2 YYREEE (reference sequence). CDR3 size: 15 residues. CDR3: CASSPTGKSAYEQYF. The CDR3 nucleotides read TGTGCCAGCAGCCCGACGGGGAAATCCGCCTACGAGCAGTACTTC.